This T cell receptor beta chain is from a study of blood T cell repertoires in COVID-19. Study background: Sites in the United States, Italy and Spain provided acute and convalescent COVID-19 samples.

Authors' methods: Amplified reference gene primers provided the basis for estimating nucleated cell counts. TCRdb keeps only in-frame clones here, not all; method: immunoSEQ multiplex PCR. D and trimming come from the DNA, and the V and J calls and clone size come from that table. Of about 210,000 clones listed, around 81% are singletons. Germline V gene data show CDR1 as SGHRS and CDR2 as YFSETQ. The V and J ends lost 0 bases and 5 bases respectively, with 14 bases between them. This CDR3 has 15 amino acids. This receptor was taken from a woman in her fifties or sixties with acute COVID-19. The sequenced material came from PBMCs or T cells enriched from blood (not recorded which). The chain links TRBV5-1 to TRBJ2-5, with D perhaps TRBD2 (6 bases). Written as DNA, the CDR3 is TGCGCCAGCAGCTTGGCCGGGACTCCCGGGGAGACCCAGTACTTC. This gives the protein CASSLAGTPGETQYF.